This T cell receptor beta chain emerged from a study of T cell responses to AZD1222 COVID-19 vaccine. The wider study: Second-dose intervals near 4 or 12 weeks were combined. Study-level results: Per reports, nearly half of all spike-specific TCRs target regions that are unmutated in variants.

On this clone itself: What it binds is not known.

Assay: immunoSEQ multiplex PCR; the TCRdb copy retains only in-frame clones and omits some. Among roughly 100,000 clones, approximately 86% were seen once, and the ten largest hold 5%. The germline V gene encodes CDR1 LGHDT and CDR2 YNNKEL (reference sequence). V lost 4 bases to trimming and J lost 7 bases; unmatched junction nucleotides: 9. The CDR3 is made up of 14 amino acids. The source is an adult in good health. This sequence joins TRBV3-1 (or the pseudogene TRBV3-2) and TRBJ2-7; TRBD1 matches 8 bases. Here the sequenced sample was peripheral blood, taken on day 0 of AZD1222 vaccination. The CDR3 DNA sequence: TGTGCCAGCAGCCCCCCGGACAGGGTTAGTGAGCAGTACTTC. It encodes CASSPPDRVSEQYF.